This record covers a single TCR beta chain. What it binds is unknown. The record originates from a study of cytomegalovirus exposure and HLA in healthy donors. Study observations and caveats: A previous analysis found most TCR beta V segments productive roughly 90% or roughly 30% of the time.

The CDR3 runs 13 residues. CDR1 and CDR2 (germline): SNHLY, FYNNEI. Between the trimmed V and J ends, which lost 8 bases and 2 bases, there was a span of 12 bases. The primer mix had 60 Vbeta and 13 Jbeta primers. Repertoires were generated with immunoSEQ multiplex PCR, while TCRdb's copy carries only in-frame clones and drops some. In the table there are about 150,000 clones, 65% to 80% of which are singletons. The sequencing sample was made of PBMCs. J is TRBJ1-2 and V is TRBV2; weak D call: TRBD1 (5 bases). This TCR derives from a woman aged 35 to 49 in good health and CMV-seronegative. The DNA of the CDR3 is TGTGCCAGCCGACTGGGGGGAAACTATGGCTACACCTTC. Amino acid sequence: CASRLGGNYGYTF.